This T cell receptor (beta chain) was profiled in a study of low-dose radiotherapy and immunotherapy resistance in tumors. Germline V gene data show CDR1 as SNHLY and CDR2 as FYNNEI. V shed 0 bases, J shed 2 bases, and the junction held 10 bases outside the gene matches. This CDR3 has 18 amino acids. In its sample, this clonotype was seen many times. TRAV- and TRBV-specific primers, spanning alpha and beta chains, primed first-strand cDNA. For amplifying TCRs, the PCR ran for 20 to 25 cycles with Phusion, which was used together with a constant-region primer and the adapter on the V primers. TCRdb redid the calling of the reads with MiXCR, one entry per CDR3 protein. The table has 80,000 to 90,000 distinct CDR3 sequences, around 17% seen once; the top ten hold over 2.5%. Time point meaning: before trial treatment.

The V call is TRBV2, the J call TRBJ1-2; 9 positions agree with TRBD1. The starting material was PBMCs, obtained before treatment. The receptor was derived from a male donor with prostate cancer. The CDR3 loop reads CASSEALHRGQINYGYTF. The DNA for the CDR3 is TGTGCCAGCAGTGAAGCGCTTCACAGGGGGCAAATAAACTATGGCTACACCTTC.